This T cell receptor (beta chain) was captured by sequencing in a study of T cells expressing NK-cell markers. Study background: Seven donors tested HCMV-seropositive and one tested seronegative among the eight sequenced.

Findings of the study overall: Of CD8+ T cells, 1.0-7.0% belonged to dominant NKG2C+ clonotypes in roughly 6 donors. HCMV specificity of expanded NKG2C+ T cell clones remained unclear.

With regard to this clonotype: The antigen is undetermined.

The CDR3 totals 12 residues. CDR1 is SQVTM and CDR2 is ANQGSEA in the germline V gene. Synthesis of TCR beta cDNA relied on 5'RACE template switching carrying UMIs. TCRdb re-called the 5' RACE reads and shows each CDR3 protein once, DNA omitted. The repertoire table contains some 460,000 distinct CDR3 sequences. The chain links TRBV29-1 to TRBJ2-3. Input material: blood T cells: a sorted CD56 or NKG2C T cell subset, CD4+ or CD8+ T cells, or bulk PBMC T cells (not recorded which). This clonotype was obtained from a woman aged 50 to 60 in good health. The CDR3 loop reads CSVLYLTDTQYF.